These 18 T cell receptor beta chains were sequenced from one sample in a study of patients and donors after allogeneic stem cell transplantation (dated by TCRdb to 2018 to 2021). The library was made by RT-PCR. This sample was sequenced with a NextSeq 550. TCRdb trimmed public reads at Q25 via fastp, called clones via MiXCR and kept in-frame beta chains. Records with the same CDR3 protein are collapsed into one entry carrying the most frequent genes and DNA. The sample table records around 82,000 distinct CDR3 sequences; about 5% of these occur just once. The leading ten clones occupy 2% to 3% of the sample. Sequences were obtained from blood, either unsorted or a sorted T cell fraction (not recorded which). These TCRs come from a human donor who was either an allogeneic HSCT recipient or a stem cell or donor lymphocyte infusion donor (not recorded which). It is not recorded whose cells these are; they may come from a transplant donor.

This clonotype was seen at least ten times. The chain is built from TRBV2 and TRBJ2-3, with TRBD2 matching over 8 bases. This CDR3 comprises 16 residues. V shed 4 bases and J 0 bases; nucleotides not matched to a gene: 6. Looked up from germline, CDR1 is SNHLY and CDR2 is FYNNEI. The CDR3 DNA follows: TGTGCCAGCAGTGTCGAGGCTAGCGGGAGCACAGATACGCAGTATTTT. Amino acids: CASSVEASGSTDTQYF.

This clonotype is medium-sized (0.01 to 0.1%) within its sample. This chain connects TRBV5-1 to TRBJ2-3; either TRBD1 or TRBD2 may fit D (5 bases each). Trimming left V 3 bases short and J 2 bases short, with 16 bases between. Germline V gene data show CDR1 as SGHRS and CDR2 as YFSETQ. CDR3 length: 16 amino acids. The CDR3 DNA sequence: TGCGCCAGCAGCTCCGGGACCCAGTTTACCACAGATACGCAGTATTTT. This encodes CASSSGTQFTTDTQYF.

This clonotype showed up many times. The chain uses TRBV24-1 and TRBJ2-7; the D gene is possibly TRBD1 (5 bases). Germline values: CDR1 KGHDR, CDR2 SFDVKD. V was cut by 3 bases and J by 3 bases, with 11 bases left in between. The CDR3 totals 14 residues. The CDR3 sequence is CATSDTTDNYEQYF. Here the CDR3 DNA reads TGTGCCACCAGTGATACGACAGACAACTACGAGCAGTACTTC.

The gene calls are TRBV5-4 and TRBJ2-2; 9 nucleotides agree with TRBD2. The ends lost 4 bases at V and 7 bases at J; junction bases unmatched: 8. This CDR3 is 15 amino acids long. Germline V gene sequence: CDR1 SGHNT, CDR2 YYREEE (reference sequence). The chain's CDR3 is CASSPLAGDIGELFF. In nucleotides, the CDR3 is TGTGCCAGCAGCCCATTAGCGGGAGATATCGGGGAGCTGTTTTTT.

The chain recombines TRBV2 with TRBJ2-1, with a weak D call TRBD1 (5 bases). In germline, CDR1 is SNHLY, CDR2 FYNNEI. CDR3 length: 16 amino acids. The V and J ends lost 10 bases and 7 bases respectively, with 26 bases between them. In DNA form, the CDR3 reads TGTGCCACCACCACCAAAGAGGTCAGGGTTACGAATGAGCAGTTCTTC. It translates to CATTTKEVRVTNEQFF.

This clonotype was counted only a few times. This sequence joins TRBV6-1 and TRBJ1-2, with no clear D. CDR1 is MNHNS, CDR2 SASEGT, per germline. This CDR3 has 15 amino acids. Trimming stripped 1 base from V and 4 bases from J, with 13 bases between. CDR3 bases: TGTGCCAGCAGTGAAGAAATCGCAGCCTTCTATGGCTACACCTTC. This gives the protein CASSEEIAAFYGYTF.

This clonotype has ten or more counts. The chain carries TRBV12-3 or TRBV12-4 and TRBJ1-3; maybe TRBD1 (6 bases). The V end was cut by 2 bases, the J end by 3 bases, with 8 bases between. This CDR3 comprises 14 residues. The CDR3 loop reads CASSLRTVGNTIYF. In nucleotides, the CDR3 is TGTGCCAGCAGTTTACGGACAGTTGGAAACACCATATATTTT.

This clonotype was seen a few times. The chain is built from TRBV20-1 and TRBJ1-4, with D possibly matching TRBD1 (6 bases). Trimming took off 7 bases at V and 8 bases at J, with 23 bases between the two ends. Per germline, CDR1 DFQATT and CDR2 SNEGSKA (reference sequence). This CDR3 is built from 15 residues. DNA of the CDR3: TGCAGTGTTCAGGTACCGGGACAAGGGAACGAAAAACTGTTTTTT. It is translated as CSVQVPGQGNEKLFF.

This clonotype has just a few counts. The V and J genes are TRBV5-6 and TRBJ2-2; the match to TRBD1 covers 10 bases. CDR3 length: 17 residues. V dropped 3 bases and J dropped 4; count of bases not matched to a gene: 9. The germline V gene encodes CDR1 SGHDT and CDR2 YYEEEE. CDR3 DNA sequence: TGTGCCAGCAGCTCGGACAGGGGGGTCCTTGGCACCGGGGAGCTGTTTTTT. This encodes CASSSDRGVLGTGELFF.

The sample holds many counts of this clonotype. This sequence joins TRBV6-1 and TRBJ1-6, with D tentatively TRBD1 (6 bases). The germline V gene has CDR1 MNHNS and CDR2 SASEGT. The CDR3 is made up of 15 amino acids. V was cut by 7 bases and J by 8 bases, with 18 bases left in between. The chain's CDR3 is CASNSGGARYSPLHF. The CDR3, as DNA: TGTGCCAGCAACTCGGGGGGGGCACGGTATTCACCCCTCCACTTT.

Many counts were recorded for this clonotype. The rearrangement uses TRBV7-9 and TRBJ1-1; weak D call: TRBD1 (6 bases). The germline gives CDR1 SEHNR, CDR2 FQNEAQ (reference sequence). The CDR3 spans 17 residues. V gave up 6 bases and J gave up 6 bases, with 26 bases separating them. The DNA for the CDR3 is TGTGCCAGCAGGCCCACTTTGCGAAGTGGGGGCCGGTCTGAAGCTTTCTTT. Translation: CASRPTLRSGGRSEAFF.

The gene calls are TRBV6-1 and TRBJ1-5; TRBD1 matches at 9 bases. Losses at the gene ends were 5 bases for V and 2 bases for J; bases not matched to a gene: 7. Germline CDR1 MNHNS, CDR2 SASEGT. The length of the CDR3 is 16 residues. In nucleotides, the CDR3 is TGTGCCAGCAGTAGGACAGGGGCTCGGGGCAATCAGCCCCAGCATTTT. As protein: CASSRTGARGNQPQHF.

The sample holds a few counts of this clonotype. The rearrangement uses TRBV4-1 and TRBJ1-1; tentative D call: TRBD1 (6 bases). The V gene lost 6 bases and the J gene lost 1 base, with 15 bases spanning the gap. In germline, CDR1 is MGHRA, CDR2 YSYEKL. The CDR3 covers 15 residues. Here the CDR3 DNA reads TGCGCCAGCAGTAAAGTGGAACAGGGGAACACTGAAGCTTTCTTT. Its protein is CASSKVEQGNTEAFF.

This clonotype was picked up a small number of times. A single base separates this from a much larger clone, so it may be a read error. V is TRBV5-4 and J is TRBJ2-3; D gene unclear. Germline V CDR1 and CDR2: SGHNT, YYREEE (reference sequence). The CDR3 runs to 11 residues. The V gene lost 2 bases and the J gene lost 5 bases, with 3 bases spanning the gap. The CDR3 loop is CASSFRDTQYF. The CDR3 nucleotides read TGTGCCAGCAGCTTCAGAGATACGCAGTATTTT.

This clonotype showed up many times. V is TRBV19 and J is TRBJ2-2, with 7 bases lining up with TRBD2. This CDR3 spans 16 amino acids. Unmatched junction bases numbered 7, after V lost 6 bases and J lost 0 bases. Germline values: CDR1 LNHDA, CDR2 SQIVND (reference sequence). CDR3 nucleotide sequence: TGTGCCAGTAGCCCCCGGGGACTATCGAACACCGGGGAGCTGTTTTTT. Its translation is CASSPRGLSNTGELFF.

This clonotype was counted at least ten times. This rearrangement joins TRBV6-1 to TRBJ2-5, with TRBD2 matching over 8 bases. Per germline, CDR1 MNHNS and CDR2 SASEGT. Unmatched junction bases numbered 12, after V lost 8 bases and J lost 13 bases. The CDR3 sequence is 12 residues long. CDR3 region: CASREGSRLWYF. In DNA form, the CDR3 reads TGTGCCAGCCGGGAGGGCAGTCGCCTCTGGTACTTC.

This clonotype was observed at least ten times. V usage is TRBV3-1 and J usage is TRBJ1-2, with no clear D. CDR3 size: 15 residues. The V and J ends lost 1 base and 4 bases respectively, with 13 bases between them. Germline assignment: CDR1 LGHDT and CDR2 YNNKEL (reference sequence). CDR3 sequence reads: CASSQADPDVYGYTF. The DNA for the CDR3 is TGTGCCAGCAGCCAAGCCGACCCAGATGTCTATGGCTACACCTTC. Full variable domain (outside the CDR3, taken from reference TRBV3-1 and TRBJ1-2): DTAVSQTPKYLVTQMGNDKSIKCEQNLGHDTMYWYKQDSKKFLKIMFSYNNKELIINETVPNRFSPKSPDKAHLNLHINSLELGDSAVYFCASSQADPDVYGYTFGSGTRLTVV.

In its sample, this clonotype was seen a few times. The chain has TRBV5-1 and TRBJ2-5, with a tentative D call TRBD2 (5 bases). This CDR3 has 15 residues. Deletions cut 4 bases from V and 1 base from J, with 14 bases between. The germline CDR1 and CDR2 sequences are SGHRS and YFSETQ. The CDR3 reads CASSEGAVGQETQYF. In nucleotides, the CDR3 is TGCGCCAGCAGCGAGGGTGCGGTGGGCCAAGAGACCCAGTACTTC.